The table lists the clone carrying this T cell receptor (beta chain) with a count of one. Produced via immunoSEQ multiplex PCR; TCRdb's table is partial and in-frame only. The table records 200,000 to 250,000 clones, around four fifths of them present only once. The CDR3 is made up of 16 amino acids. J was trimmed by 1 base and V by 0 bases; bases with no gene match: 2. This entry belongs to a study of blood T cell repertoires in COVID-19. The V gene is TRBV23-1, the J gene TRBJ2-3; 9 bases are a match to TRBD2. TRBV23-1 is flagged as an ORF with uncertain function. Sequencing input: peripheral blood. The TCR originated in a woman older than 75 with COVID-19, enrolled during active disease. The CDR3 region has the DNA TGCGCCAGCAGTCAATCGTTAGCGGGGGGCACAGATACGCAGTATTTT. Protein: CASSQSLAGGTDTQYF.